The T cell receptor (beta chain) under discussion was sequenced for a study of technical replicates of blood from a handful of donors. Generated by immunoSEQ multiplex PCR, the TCRdb table keeps only in-frame clones and is missing some. The profile covers about 70,000 clones, with just under 97% appearing a single time and roughly 0.19% taken by the ten largest. This clonotype originated in a human donor in good health. What was sequenced was T cells isolated from PBMCs.

CDR3 sequence: CASSSQLHSTGGGYTF. CDR3 bases: TGTGCCAGCAGTTCACAGCTCCATTCGACAGGGGGTGGCTACACCTTC. The gene calls are TRBV27 and TRBJ1-2, with TRBD1 matching 9 bases. CDR3 size: 16 residues. Germline CDR1 is MNHEY and CDR2 is SMNVEV (reference sequence). V lost 4 bases, J lost 7 bases, and 13 bases stayed unmatched.